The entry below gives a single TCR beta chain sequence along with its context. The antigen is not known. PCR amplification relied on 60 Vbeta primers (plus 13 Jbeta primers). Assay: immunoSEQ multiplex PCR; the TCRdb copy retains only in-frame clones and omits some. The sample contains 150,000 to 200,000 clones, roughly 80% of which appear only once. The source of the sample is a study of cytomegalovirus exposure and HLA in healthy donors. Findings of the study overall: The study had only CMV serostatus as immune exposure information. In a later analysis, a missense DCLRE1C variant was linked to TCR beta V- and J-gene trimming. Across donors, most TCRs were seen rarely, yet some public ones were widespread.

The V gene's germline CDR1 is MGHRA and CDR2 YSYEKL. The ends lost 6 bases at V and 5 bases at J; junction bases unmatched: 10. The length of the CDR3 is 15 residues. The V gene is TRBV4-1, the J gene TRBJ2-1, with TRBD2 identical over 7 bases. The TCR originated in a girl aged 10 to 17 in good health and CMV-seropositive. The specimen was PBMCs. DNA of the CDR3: TGCGCCAGCAGTCAGAGCGGGACTCCCCACAATGAGCAGTTCTTC. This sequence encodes CASSQSGTPHNEQFF.